Listed below are T cell receptor beta chains from one sample, sequenced in a study of blood T cell repertoires in COVID-19. Repertoires were generated with immunoSEQ multiplex PCR, while TCRdb's copy carries only in-frame clones and drops some. The table shows roughly 80,000 clones, with roughly nine tenths occurring only once. The material sequenced was peripheral blood. Receptors originate from a woman between 50 and 59 years old in a cohort sampled during active COVID-19. Both conserved end residues are part of each CDR3. D genes are given only for firm matches. The size entry is marked missing in some rows and otherwise reads once, few, many or a size class.

v_gene	abundance	d_gene	len	j_gene	CDR3aa	CDR3nt
TRBV21-1	NA	NA	19	TRBJ2-3	CASSKRLAGGPCGGDTQYF	TGTGCCAGCAGCAAAAGACTAGCGGGAGGGCCATGCGGGGGAGATACGCAGTATTTT
TRBV10-1	NA	NA	15	TRBJ2-1	CASSVGGAPHNEQFF	TGCGCCAGCAGTGTTGGGGGGGCGCCCCACAATGAGCAGTTCTTC
TRBV18	once	NA	16	TRBJ1-2	CASSPRRDSSNYGYTF	TGTGCCAGCTCACCAAGACGGGACTCTAGTAACTATGGCTACACCTTC
TRBV6-8	NA	NA	11	TRBJ1-1	CASPKRTEAFF	TGTGCCAGCCCTAAACGCACTGAAGCTTTCTTT
TRBV6-6	NA	NA	17	TRBJ2-2	CASSPGSLDRSGGELFF	TGTGCCAGCAGTCCAGGTTCCTTGGACCGGTCAGGGGGGGAGCTGTTTTTT
TRBV6-1	once	NA	19	TRBJ1-2	CASSVGGYPSPAGGYGYTF	TGTGCCAGCAGTGTAGGCGGCTATCCTAGCCCCGCGGGCGGCTATGGCTACACCTTC
TRBV5-1	NA	TRBD2	16	TRBJ2-1	CASSLAGTSGDNEQFF	TGCGCCAGCAGCTTGGCGGGGACTAGCGGAGACAATGAGCAGTTCTTC
TRBV9	NA	TRBD2	15	TRBJ2-2	CASSAGLAVTGELFF	TGTGCCAGCAGCGCAGGACTAGCGGTAACCGGGGAGCTGTTTTTT
TRBV18	once	NA	15	TRBJ2-7	CASSPTAWVSYEQYF	TGTGCCAGCTCACCAACAGCTTGGGTGTCCTACGAGCAGTACTTC
TRBV7-7	NA	NA	11	TRBJ1-1	CPTGMNTEAFF	TGCCCGACGGGGATGAACACTGAAGCTTTCTTT
TRBV28	few	NA	16	TRBJ2-2	CASSPPWTANTGELFF	TGTGCCAGCAGTCCGCCCTGGACAGCTAACACCGGGGAGCTGTTTTTT
TRBV5-5	NA	NA	11	TRBJ2-5	CASSFSLTQYF	TGTGCCAGCAGCTTTAGTCTCACCCAGTACTTC